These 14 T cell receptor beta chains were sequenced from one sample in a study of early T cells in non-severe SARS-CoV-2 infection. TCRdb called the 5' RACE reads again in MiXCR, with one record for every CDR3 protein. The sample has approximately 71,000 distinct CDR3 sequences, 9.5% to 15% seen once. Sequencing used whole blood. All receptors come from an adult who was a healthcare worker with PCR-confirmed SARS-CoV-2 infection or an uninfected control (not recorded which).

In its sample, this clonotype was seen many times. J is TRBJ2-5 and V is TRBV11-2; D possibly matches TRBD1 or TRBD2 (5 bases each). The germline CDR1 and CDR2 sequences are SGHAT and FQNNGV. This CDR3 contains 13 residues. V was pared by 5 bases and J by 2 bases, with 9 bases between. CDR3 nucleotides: TGTGCCAGCAGCGGGACGTATCAAGAGACCCAGTACTTC. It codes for CASSGTYQETQYF.

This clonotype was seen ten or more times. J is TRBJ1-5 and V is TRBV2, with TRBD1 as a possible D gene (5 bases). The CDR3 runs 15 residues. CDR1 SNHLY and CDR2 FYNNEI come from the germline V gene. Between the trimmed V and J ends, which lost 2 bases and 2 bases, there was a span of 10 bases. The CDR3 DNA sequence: TGTGCCAGCAGTGAATGGGGGACGGGCAATCAGCCCCAGCATTTT. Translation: CASSEWGTGNQPQHF.

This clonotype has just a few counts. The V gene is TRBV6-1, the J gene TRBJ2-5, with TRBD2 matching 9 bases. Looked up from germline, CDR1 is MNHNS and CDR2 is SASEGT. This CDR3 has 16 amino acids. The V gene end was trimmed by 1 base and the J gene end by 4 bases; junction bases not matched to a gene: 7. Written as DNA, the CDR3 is TGTGCCAGCAGTGAAGTGTTAGCGGGAGTGATAGAGACCCAGTACTTC. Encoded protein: CASSEVLAGVIETQYF.

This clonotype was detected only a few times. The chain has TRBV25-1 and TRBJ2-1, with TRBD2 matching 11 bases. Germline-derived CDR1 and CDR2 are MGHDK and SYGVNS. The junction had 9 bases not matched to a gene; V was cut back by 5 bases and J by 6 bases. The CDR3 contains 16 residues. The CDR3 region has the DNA TGTGCCAGCAGTTATTTAGCGGGAGGGGGGGTCAATGAGCAGTTCTTC. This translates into CASSYLAGGGVNEQFF.

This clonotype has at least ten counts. The CDR3 here is CASSARQGAIPEQYF. The DNA for the CDR3 is TGTGCCAGCAGTGCCAGACAGGGGGCGATTCCCGAGCAGTACTTC. The V and J genes are TRBV6-1 and TRBJ2-7; 10 nucleotides agree with TRBD1. The germline V gene has CDR1 MNHNS and CDR2 SASEGT. Trimming cost V 4 bases and J 6 bases; bases outside gene matches: 9. The CDR3 is 15 amino acids.

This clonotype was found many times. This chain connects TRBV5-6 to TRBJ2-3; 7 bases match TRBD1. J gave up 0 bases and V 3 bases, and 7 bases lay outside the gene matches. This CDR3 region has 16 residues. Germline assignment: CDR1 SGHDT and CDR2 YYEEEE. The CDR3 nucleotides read TGTGCCAGCAGCTGGATCCCGGGACAGAGCACAGATACGCAGTATTTT. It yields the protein CASSWIPGQSTDTQYF. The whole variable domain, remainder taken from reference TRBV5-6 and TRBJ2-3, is DAGVTQSPTHLIKTRGQQVTLRCSPKSGHDTVSWYQQALGQGPQFIFQYYEEEERQRGNFPDRFSGHQFPNYSSELNVNALLLGDSALYLCASSWIPGQSTDTQYFGPGTRLTVL.

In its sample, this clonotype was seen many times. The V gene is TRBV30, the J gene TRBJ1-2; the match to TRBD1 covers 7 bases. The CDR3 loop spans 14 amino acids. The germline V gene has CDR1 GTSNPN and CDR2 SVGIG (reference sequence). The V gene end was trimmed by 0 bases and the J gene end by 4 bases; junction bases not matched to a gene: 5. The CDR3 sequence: CAWSVQGRAYGYTF. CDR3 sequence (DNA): TGTGCCTGGAGTGTACAGGGGCGGGCCTATGGCTACACCTTC. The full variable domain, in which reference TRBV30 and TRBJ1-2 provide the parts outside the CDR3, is SQTIHQWPATLVQPVGSPLSLECTVEGTSNPNLYWYRQAAGRGLQLLFYSVGIGQISSEVPQNLSASRPQDRQFILSSKKLLLSDSGFYLCAWSVQGRAYGYTFGSGTRLTVV.

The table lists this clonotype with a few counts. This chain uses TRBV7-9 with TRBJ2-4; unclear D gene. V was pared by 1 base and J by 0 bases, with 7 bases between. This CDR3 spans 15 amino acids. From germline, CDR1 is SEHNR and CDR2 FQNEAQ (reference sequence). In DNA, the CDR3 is TGTGCCAGCAGCTTAGGTGGTATAGCCAAAAACATTCAGTACTTC. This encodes CASSLGGIAKNIQYF.

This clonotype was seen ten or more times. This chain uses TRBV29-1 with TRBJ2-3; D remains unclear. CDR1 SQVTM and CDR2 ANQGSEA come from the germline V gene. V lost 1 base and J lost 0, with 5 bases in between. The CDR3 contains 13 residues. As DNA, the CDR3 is TGCAGCGTTGAAGGATCTAGCACAGATACGCAGTATTTT. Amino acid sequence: CSVEGSSTDTQYF.

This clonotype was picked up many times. This chain's CDR3 is CASSLQASSTDTQYF. DNA of the CDR3: TGTGCCAGTAGTCTTCAGGCTAGTTCAACAGATACGCAGTATTTT. J is TRBJ2-3 and V is TRBV19; D uncertain. CDR1 is LNHDA, CDR2 SQIVND, per germline (reference sequence). The CDR3 runs 15 residues. The V gene lost 5 bases and the J gene lost 3 bases, with 15 bases spanning the gap.

The CDR3 sequence is CASSLQAQGHEQYF. CDR3 nucleotide sequence: TGTGCCAGCAGCTTACAGGCCCAGGGGCACGAGCAGTACTTC. The J gene is TRBJ2-7, the V gene TRBV11-2, with a possible D match to TRBD1 (6 bases). Trimming took off 2 bases at V and 5 bases at J, with 13 bases between the two ends. Germline-derived CDR1 and CDR2 are SGHAT and FQNNGV. This CDR3 is built from 14 residues. The variable domain in full, completed from reference TRBV11-2 and TRBJ2-7, reads EAGVAQSPRYKIIEKRQSVAFWCNPISGHATLYWYQQILGQGPKLLIQFQNNGVVDDSQLPKDRFSAERLKGVDSTLKIQPAKLEDSAVYLCASSLQAQGHEQYFGPGTRLTVT.

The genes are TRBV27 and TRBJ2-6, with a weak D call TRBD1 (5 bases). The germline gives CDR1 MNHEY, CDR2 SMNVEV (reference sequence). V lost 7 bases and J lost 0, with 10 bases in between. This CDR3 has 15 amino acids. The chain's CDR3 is CASKSGISGANVLTF. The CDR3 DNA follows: TGTGCCAGCAAGTCAGGGATCTCTGGGGCCAACGTCCTGACTTTC. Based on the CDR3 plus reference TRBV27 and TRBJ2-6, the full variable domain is EAQVTQNPRYLITVTGKKLTVTCSQNMNHEYMSWYRQDPGLGLRQIYYSMNVEVTDKGDVPEGYKVSRKEKRNFPLILESPSPNQTSLYFCASKSGISGANVLTFGAGSRLTVL.

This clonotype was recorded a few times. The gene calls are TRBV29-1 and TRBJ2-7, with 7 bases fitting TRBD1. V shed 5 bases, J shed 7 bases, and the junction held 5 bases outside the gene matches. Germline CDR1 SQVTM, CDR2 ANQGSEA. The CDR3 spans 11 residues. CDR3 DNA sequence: TGCAGCGTTTTCACGGACAGGGAGCAGTACTTC. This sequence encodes CSVFTDREQYF.

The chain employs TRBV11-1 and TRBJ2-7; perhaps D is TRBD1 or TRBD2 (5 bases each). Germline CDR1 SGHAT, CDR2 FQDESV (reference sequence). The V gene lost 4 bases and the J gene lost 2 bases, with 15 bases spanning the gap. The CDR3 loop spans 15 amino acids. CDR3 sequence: CASSSVLEGPYEQYF. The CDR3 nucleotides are TGTGCCAGCAGCTCAGTGCTCGAGGGACCCTACGAGCAGTACTTC. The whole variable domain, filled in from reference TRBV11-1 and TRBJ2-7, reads EAEVAQSPRYKITEKSQAVAFWCDPISGHATLYWYRQILGQGPELLVQFQDESVVDDSQLPKDRFSAERLKGVDSTLKIQPAELGDSAMYLCASSSVLEGPYEQYFGPGTRLTVT.